This TCR beta chain derives from a study of immune characteristics of hereditary and idiopathic chronic pancreatitis. The study in broad terms: The study profiled local pancreatic immune cells and TCRbeta repertoires in hereditary and idiopathic chronic pancreatitis compared with control organ donor pancreases. In total, about 5 control pancreases, roughly 7 hereditary chronic pancreatitis pancreases and about six idiopathic chronic pancreatitis pancreases underwent TCRbeta sequencing. The gDNA-based approach was selected because the approach required minimal in vitro experimental manipulation of T cells infiltrating the pancreas. Summary of the overall study and its limitations: Vbeta-Jbeta gene family usage, including TRBV10, TRBV19, TRBV23 and TRBV5, differed between hereditary and idiopathic chronic pancreatitis. Patient tissue was available only at the time of TPIAT, so disease duration differences may have influenced immune findings. Among around twelve chronic pancreatitis patients, higher numbers of productive TCR rearrangements went along with higher disease severity scores, showing a positive correlation. Compared with controls, both chronic pancreatitis groups had significantly higher TCRbeta repertoire diversity and lower clonality. The study did not include chronic pancreatitis caused by alcohol use.

Including cysteine and phenylalanine, the CDR3 has 16 amino acids. Only the CDR3 part of the read is kept: 48 bases, read in frame from the first base. A distance of 14 bases separates the germline ends of V and J, which lose 5 bases and 0 bases respectively. Per the germline V gene (reference sequence), SEHNR is the CDR1 and FQNEAQ is the CDR2. The library was prepared using the immunoSEQ multiplex PCR assay. The TCRbeta CDR3 region and neighboring sequences were amplified from pancreatic genomic DNA and then sequenced. On the study's bioinformatics: Repertoire diversity was assessed as a mean normalized Shannon-Wiener index, together with productive clonality and counts of productive rearrangements. The nonparametric Mann-Whitney U test was used to compare repertoire metrics between the control and chronic pancreatitis groups. CDR3beta sequences with identical amino acid composition and length across subjects were defined as shared clonotypes. TCRdb stores this immuneACCESS table with in-frame sequences only. Part of the clones is absent; in the studies checked, under half of the shortfall reflects unresolved V genes, and no reason is known for the rest. V, J and clone size reflect that table, while D and trimming were determined from the DNA. The sample contains fewer than 10,000 clones, around 79% of them found a single time. The ten largest clones add up to approximately 15% of the sample.

As for this clone: No cognate antigen has been identified for it. Nothing much larger sits one base from this clone, and base qualities are not available.

Chronic pancreatitis pancreas tissue was obtained from patients undergoing total pancreatectomy with islet autotransplantation (TPIAT). None of the chronic pancreatitis patients included in the study had a known history of diabetes. For TCRbeta sequencing, genomic DNA was extracted directly from bulk pancreas tissue without sorting T cells. No particular cause of disease was identified in the patients with idiopathic chronic pancreatitis. Pancreas tissues from patients and organ donors were collected consecutively at two US centers. Sequences were obtained from pancreas tissue with idiopathic chronic pancreatitis. The cell subset or site label for this specimen denotes: chronic pancreatitis without an identified cause. This receptor was taken from a human donor with chronic pancreatitis. The chain couples TRBV7-9 to TRBJ1-3; a confident D gene designation cannot be given. CDR3 region: CASSARLFSSGNTIYF. The nucleotides read TGTGCCAGCAGCGCTAGACTCTTCAGCTCTGGAAACACCATATATTTT.